The following is a TCR beta chain sequence with its context. TRAV- and TRBV-specific primers primed first-strand cDNA, covering alpha and beta chains. TCR amplification involved about 18 PCR cycles with a constant-region primer and V-primer adapter. TCRdb independently ran MiXCR on the reads; one entry per CDR3 protein. The repertoire holds almost 45,000 distinct CDR3 sequences, with less than 30% as singletons. Time point of the sample: after trial treatment. The treatment was: LDRT plus nivolumab, ipilimumab, low-dose cyclophosphamide and aspirin (RACIN trial). Per germline, CDR1 PRHDT and CDR2 FYEKMQ (reference sequence). The CDR3 is 15 residues long. Trimming cost V 1 base and J 4 bases; bases outside gene matches: 3. The sample originates from a study of low-dose radiotherapy and immunotherapy resistance in tumors.

This receptor was taken from a male donor with prostate cancer. J is TRBJ1-1 and V is TRBV13; 10 nucleotides match TRBD1. The specimen was PBMCs, collected after low-dose radiotherapy plus immunotherapy. For the CDR3, the DNA is TGTGCCAGCAGCTTAGAGACAGGGGGCGGCACTGAAGCTTTCTTT. This codes for CASSLETGGGTEAFF.